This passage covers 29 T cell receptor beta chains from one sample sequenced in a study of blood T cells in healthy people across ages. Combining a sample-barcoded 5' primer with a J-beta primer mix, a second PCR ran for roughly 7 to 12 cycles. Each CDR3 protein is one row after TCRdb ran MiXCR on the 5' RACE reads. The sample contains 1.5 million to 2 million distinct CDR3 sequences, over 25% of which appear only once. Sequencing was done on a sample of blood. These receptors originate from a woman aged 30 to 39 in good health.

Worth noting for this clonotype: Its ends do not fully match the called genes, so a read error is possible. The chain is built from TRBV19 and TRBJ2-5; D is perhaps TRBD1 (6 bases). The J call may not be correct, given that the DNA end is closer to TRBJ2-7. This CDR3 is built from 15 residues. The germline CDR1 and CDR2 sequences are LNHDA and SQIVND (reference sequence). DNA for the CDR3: TGCGCCAGTAGTATTCGACAGGTGGGAACCTACGAGCAGTACTTC. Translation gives CASSIRQVGTYEQYF.

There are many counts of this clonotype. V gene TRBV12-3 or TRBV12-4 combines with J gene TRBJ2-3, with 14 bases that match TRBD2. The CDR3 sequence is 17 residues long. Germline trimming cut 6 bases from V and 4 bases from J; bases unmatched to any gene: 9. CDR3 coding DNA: TGTGCCAGCAGCCTTAGCCCGGGACTAGCGGGAGCAGATACGCAGTATTTT. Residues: CASSLSPGLAGADTQYF.

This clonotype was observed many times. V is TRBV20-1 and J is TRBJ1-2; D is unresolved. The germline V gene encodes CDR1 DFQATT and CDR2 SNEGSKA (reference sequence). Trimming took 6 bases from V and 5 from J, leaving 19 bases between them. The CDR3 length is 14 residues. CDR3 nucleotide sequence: TGCAGTGCGTTCGACGTGGGCATACTATATGGCTACACCTTC. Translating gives CSAFDVGILYGYTF.

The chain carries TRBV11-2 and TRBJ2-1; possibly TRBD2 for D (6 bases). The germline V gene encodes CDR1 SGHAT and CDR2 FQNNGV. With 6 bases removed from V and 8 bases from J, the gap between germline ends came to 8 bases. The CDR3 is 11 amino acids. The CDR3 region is CASRGEDEQFF. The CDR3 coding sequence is TGTGCCAGCAGGGGGGAGGATGAGCAGTTCTTC.

CDR3 in amino acids: CAISESKGQGPYEQYF. The CDR3 DNA sequence: TGTGCCATCAGTGAGTCTAAGGGACAGGGCCCCTACGAGCAGTACTTC. J is TRBJ2-7 and V is TRBV10-3; 9 bases agree with TRBD1. The CDR3 has 16 amino acids. Per germline, CDR1 ENHRY and CDR2 SYGVKD. After removal of 0 bases from V and 2 bases from J, the junction contained 5 bases not matched to a gene.

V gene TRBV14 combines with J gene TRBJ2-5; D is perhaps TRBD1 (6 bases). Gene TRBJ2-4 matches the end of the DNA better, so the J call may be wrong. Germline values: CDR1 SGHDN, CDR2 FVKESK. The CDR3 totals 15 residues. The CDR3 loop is CASSQGNLRGNIQYF. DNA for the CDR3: TGTGCCAGCAGCCAAGGAAACCTCAGGGGAAACATTCAGTACTTC.

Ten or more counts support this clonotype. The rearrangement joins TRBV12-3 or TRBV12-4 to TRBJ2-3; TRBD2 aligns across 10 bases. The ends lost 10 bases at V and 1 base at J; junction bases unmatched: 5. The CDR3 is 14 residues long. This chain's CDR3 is CATLSGGGTDTQYF. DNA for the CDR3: TGTGCCACCCTCAGCGGGGGGGGCACAGATACGCAGTATTTT.

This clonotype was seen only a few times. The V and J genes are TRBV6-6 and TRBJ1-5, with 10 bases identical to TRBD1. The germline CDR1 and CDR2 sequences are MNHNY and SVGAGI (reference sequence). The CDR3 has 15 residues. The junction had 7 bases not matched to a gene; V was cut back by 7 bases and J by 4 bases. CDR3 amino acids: CASKGDRGGNQPQHF. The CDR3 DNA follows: TGTGCCAGCAAAGGGGACAGGGGCGGAAATCAGCCCCAGCATTTT.

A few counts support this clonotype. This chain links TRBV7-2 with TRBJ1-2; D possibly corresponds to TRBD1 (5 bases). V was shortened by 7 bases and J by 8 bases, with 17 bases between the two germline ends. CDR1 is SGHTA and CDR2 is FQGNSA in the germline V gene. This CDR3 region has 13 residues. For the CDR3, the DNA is TGTGCCAGCAACCCTCTAGGGGCCGGCGGCTACACCTTC. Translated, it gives CASNPLGAGGYTF.

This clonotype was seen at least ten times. CDR3 DNA: TGCAGTGCTACCGCGGGGGACCTAGCCAAAAACATTCAGTACTTC. Protein product: CSATAGDLAKNIQYF. The chain uses TRBV20-1 and TRBJ2-4; 7 nucleotides agree with TRBD2. This CDR3 is built from 15 residues. Trimming at V came to 4 bases and at J to 0 bases, leaving 6 bases not matched to a gene. Germline CDR1 DFQATT, CDR2 SNEGSKA (reference sequence).

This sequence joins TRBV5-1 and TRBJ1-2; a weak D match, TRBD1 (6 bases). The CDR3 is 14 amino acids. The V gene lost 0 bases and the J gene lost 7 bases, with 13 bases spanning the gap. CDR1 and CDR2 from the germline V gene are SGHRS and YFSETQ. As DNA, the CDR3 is TGCGCCAGCAGCTTGGCCTTTGGGGGGCTTGGCTACACCTTC. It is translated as CASSLAFGGLGYTF.

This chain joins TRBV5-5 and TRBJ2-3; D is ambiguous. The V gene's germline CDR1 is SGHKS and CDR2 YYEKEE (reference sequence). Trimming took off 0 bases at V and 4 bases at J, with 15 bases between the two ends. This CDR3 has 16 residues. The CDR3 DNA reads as TGTGCCAGCAGCTTGGCGTCGTACCCCATTGCAGATACGCAGTATTTT. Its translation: CASSLASYPIADTQYF. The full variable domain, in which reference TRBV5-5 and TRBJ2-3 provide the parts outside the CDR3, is DAGVTQSPTHLIKTRGQQVTLRCSPISGHKSVSWYQQVLGQGPQFIFQYYEKEERGRGNFPDRFSARQFPNYSSELNVNALLLGDSALYLCASSLASYPIADTQYFGPGTRLTVL.

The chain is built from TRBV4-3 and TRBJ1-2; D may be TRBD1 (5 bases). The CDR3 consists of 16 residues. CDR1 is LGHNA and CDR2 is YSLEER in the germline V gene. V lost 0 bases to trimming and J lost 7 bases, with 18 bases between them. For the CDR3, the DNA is TGCGCCAGCAGCCAAGACCGTCCAGGGACTGGGGGTGGCTACACCTTC. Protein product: CASSQDRPGTGGGYTF.

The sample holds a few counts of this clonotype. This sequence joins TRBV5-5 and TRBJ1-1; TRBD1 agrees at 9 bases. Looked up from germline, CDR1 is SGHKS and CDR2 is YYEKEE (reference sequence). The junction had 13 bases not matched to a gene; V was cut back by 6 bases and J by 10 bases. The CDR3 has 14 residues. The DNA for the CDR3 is TGTGCCAGCAACACCTTCCGGGACAGGGAGAGAGCTTTCTTT. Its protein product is CASNTFRDRERAFF.

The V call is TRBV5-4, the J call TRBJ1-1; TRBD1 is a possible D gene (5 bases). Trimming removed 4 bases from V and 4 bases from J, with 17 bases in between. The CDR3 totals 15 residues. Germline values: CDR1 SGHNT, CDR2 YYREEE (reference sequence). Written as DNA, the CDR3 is TGTGCCAGCAGCCCAGTGAGAGACGGGGGCACTGAAGCTTTCTTT. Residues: CASSPVRDGGTEAFF.

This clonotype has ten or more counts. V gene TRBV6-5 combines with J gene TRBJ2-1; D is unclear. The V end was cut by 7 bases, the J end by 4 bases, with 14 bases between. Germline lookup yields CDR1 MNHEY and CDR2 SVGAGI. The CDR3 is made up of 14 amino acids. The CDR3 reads CASKKEVNYNEQFF. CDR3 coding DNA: TGTGCCAGCAAAAAGGAAGTTAATTACAATGAGCAGTTCTTC.

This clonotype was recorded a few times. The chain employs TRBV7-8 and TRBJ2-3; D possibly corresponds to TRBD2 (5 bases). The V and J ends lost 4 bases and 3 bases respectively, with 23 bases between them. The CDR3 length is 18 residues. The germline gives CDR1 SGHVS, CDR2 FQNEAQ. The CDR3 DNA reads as TGTGCCAGCAGCTCCCTCAAGACTAACGGGATTCTAACAGATACGCAGTATTTT. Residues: CASSSLKTNGILTDTQYF.

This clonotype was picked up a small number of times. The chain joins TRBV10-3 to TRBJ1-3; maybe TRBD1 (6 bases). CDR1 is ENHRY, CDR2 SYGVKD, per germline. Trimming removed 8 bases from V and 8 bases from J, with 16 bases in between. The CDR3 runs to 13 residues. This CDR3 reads CAILGGNSDTIYF. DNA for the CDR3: TGTGCCATCTTAGGGGGTAATAGTGACACCATATATTTT.

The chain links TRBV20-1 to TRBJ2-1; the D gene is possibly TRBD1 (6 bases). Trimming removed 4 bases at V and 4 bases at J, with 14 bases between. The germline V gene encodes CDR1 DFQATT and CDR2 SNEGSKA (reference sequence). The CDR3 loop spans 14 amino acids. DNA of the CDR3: TGCAGTGCTATATCCAGCAGGGGTTACAATGAGCAGTTCTTC. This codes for CSAISSRGYNEQFF.

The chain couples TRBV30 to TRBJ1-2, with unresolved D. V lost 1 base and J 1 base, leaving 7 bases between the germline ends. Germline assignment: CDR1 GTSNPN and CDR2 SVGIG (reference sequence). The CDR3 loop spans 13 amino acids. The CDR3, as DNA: TGTGCCTGGAGTGCACGGGGTAACTATGGCTACACCTTC. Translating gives CAWSARGNYGYTF.

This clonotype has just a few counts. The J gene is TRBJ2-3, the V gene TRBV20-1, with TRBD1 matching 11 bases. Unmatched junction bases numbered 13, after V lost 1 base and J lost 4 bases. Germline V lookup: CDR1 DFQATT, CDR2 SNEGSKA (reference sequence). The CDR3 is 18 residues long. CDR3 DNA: TGCAGTGCTAGAGCTGGACAGGGGGCGTCAGGGCGCGCAGATACGCAGTATTTT. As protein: CSARAGQGASGRADTQYF.

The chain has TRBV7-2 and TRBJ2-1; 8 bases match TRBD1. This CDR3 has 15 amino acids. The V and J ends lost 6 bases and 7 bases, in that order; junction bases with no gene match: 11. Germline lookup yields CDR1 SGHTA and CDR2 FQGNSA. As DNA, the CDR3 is TGTGCCAGCAGTCCTTCCGGGCAGGGGGCTAATGAGCAGTTCTTC. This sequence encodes CASSPSGQGANEQFF.

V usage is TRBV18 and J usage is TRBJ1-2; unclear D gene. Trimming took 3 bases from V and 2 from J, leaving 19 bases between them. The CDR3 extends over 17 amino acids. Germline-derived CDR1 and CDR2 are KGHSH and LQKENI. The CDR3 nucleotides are TGTGCCAGCTCACCTCAAGGCGACCCGGGCTTCAACTATGGCTACACCTTC. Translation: CASSPQGDPGFNYGYTF.

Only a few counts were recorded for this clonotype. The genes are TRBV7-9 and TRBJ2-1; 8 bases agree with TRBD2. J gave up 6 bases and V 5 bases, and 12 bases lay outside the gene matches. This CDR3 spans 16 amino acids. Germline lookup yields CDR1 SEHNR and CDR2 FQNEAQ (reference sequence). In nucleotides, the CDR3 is TGTGCCAGCAGCGACGGGGCACTAGCGGTACGCAATGAGCAGTTCTTC. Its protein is CASSDGALAVRNEQFF.

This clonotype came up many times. The DNA for the CDR3 is TGCGCCAGCAGCCAGGCCCCTGGGGACAGAGACTACGAGCAGTACTTC. Amino acid sequence: CASSQAPGDRDYEQYF. The rearrangement joins TRBV4-1 to TRBJ2-7; 7 bases agree with TRBD1. Germline-derived CDR1 and CDR2 are MGHRA and YSYEKL. V was clipped by 3 bases and J by 3 bases; unmatched bases: 11. The CDR3 runs 16 residues.

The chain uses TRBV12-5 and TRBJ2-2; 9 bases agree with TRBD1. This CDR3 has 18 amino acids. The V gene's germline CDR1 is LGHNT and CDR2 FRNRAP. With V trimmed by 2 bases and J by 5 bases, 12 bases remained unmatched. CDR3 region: CASGLFSRTGVRTGELFF. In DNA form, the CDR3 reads TGTGCTAGTGGTTTGTTCTCTCGGACAGGGGTGAGGACCGGGGAGCTGTTTTTT.

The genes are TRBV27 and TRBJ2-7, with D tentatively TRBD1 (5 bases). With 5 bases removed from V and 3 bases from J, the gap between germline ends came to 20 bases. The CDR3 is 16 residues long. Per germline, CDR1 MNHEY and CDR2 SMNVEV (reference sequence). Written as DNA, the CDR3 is TGTGCCAGCAGTGTCCTCCAGGGTTCGCACCTCTACGAGCAGTACTTC. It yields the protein CASSVLQGSHLYEQYF.

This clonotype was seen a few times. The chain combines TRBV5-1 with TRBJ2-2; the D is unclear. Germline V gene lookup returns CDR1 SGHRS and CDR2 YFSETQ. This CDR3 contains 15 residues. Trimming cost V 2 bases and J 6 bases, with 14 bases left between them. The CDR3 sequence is CASSFVTRGAGELFF. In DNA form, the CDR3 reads TGCGCCAGCAGCTTCGTGACCCGAGGCGCCGGGGAGCTGTTTTTT.

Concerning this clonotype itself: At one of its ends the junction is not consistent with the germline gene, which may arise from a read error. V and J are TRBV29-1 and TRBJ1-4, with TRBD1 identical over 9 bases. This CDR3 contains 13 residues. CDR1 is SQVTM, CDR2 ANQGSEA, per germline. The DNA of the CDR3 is TGCAGCGTTGCTGGACAGGGGAATGAAAAACGGTTTTTT. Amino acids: CSVAGQGNEKRFF.